Following are 11 T cell receptor beta chains from one sample sequenced in a study of immune evolution from preneoplasia to lung adenocarcinoma. Profiling relied on immunoSEQ multiplex PCR, and the TCRdb table lists in-frame clones only, not all of them. The sample holds 4,000 to 5,500 clones; roughly four fifths are singletons and the top ten take under 8%. The sample comprised FFPE minimally invasive lung adenocarcinoma tissue. The origin of the receptors is a person aged 50 to 70 with lung adenocarcinoma.

The rearrangement joins TRBV7-3 to TRBJ1-1; the D is unclear. V gave up 3 bases and J gave up 1 base, with 6 bases separating them. The CDR3 spans 13 residues. Germline CDR1 is SGHTA and CDR2 is FQGTGA. The CDR3 DNA reads as TGTGCCAGCAGCTTCAGACAGAACACTGAAGCTTTCTTT. Protein product: CASSFRQNTEAFF.

Comments on this clone: The identical CDR3 is also encoded by other nucleotide sequences in the sample. This chain uses TRBV7-2 with TRBJ2-3, with TRBD2 identical over 7 bases. This CDR3 spans 15 amino acids. With V trimmed by 2 bases and J by 2 bases, 4 bases remained unmatched. CDR1 and CDR2 from the germline V gene are SGHTA and FQGNSA. CDR3 nucleotides: TGTGCCAGCAGCTTATGGGGACTATCCACAGATACGCAGTATTTT. Translation: CASSLWGLSTDTQYF.

The V gene is TRBV4-1, the J gene TRBJ1-2; D not certain. V dropped 4 bases and J dropped 4 bases, with 16 bases sitting between them. CDR3 length: 15 residues. Looked up from germline, CDR1 is MGHRA and CDR2 is YSYEKL. The CDR3 DNA reads as TGCGCCAGCAGCCCCTCTCTGGCGGCGAGCTATGGCTACACCTTC. It specifies CASSPSLAASYGYTF.

The chain couples TRBV6-6 to TRBJ2-1; the match to TRBD2 covers 12 bases. Looked up from germline, CDR1 is MNHNY and CDR2 is SVGAGI (reference sequence). The J segment lost 8 bases and the V segment lost 1 base, leaving 3 bases of the junction unmatched. The CDR3 runs 15 residues. CDR3 sequence: CASSYYGLAGHEQFF. The CDR3 DNA is TGTGCCAGCAGTTACTACGGACTAGCGGGACATGAGCAGTTCTTC.

This clone has just a few counts. This chain uses TRBV30 with TRBJ2-7; no reliable D call. The V end was cut by 0 bases, the J end by 5 bases, with 5 bases between. The V gene's germline CDR1 is GTSNPN and CDR2 SVGIG (reference sequence). The CDR3 covers 11 residues. CDR3 bases: TGTGCCTGGAGTGTGGGAAACGAGCAGTACTTC. It codes for CAWSVGNEQYF.

This chain links TRBV6-5 with TRBJ1-2, with 7 bases matching TRBD1. Trimming took 8 bases from V and 5 from J; bases not matched to a gene: 14. CDR3 length equals 15 residues. Germline V gene sequence: CDR1 MNHEY, CDR2 SVGAGI. The chain's CDR3 is CASGIQNRGGYGYTF. CDR3 DNA: TGTGCCAGCGGAATCCAAAACAGGGGAGGGTATGGCTACACCTTC.

The chain couples TRBV7-9 to TRBJ2-1; 9 bases are a match to TRBD1. From germline, CDR1 is SEHNR and CDR2 FQNEAQ (reference sequence). J lost 8 bases, V lost 8 bases, and 10 bases had no gene match. The CDR3 contains 14 residues. The CDR3 region has the DNA TGTGCCAGCCTTGACGGGACAGGGTTATATGAGCAGTTCTTC. Residues: CASLDGTGLYEQFF.

The chain joins TRBV6-1 to TRBJ1-1; a weak D match, TRBD1 (5 bases). The CDR3 contains 14 residues. Germline V gene sequence: CDR1 MNHNS, CDR2 SASEGT. The V end lost 5 bases, the J end lost 5 bases, and 15 bases lay between the germline ends. The CDR3 bases are TGTGCCAGCAGTCCATGGCAGGGCCGAACTGAAGCTTTCTTT. It encodes CASSPWQGRTEAFF.

The chain joins TRBV7-2 to TRBJ1-1; 9 positions match TRBD1. V shed 5 bases and J 4 bases; nucleotides not matched to a gene: 2. The CDR3 sequence is 13 residues long. The germline V gene encodes CDR1 SGHTA and CDR2 FQGNSA. CDR3 loop: CASSETGGTEAFF. The DNA for the CDR3 is TGTGCCAGCAGCGAGACAGGGGGCACTGAAGCTTTCTTT.

The chain links TRBV4-2 to TRBJ2-1, with 8 bases lining up with TRBD2. CDR1 and CDR2 from the germline V gene are LGHNA and YNFKEQ. The CDR3 consists of 17 residues. Losses at the gene ends were 0 bases for V and 2 bases for J; bases not matched to a gene: 6. CDR3 DNA: TGTGCCAGCAGCCAAGAAGCGGGAGCGGTGGCCTACAATGAGCAGTTCTTC. Its protein is CASSQEAGAVAYNEQFF.

In its sample, this clone was seen a few times. The chain combines TRBV5-6 with TRBJ2-7, with D possibly TRBD2 on 5 matching bases. Germline CDR1 is SGHDT and CDR2 is YYEEEE. V was shortened by 4 bases and J by 9 bases, with 11 bases between the two germline ends. The CDR3 totals 11 residues. This chain's CDR3 is CASSIGVGQYF. The CDR3 DNA reads as TGTGCCAGCAGCATCGGGGTAGGGCAGTACTTC.